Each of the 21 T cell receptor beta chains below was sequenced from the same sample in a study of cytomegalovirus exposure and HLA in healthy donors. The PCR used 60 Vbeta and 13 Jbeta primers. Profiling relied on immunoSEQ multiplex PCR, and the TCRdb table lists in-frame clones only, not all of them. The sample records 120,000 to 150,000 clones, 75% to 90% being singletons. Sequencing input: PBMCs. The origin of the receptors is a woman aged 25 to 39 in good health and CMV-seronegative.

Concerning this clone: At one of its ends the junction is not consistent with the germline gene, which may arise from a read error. The DNA for the CDR3 is TGTTCCAGCAGTTCCCACTTGGGCGGGCTTAATGAAAAACTGTTTTTT. Protein: CSSSSHLGGLNEKLFF. V is TRBV7-9 and J is TRBJ1-4, with D unclear. This CDR3 is built from 16 residues. Germline CDR1 is SEHNR and CDR2 is FQNEAQ (reference sequence).

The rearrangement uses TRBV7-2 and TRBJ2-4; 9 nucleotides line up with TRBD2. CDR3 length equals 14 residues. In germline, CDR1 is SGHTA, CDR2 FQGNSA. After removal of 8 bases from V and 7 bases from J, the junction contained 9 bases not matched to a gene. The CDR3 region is CASQRGGGTNIQYF. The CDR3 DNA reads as TGTGCCAGCCAACGCGGGGGGGGAACGAACATTCAGTACTTC.

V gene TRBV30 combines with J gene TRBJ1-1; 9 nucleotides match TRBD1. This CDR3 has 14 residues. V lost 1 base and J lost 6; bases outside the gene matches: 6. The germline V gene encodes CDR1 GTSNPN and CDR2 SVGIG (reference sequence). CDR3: CAWSAGQGLAEAFF. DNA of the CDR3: TGTGCCTGGAGTGCCGGACAGGGGTTAGCTGAAGCTTTCTTT.

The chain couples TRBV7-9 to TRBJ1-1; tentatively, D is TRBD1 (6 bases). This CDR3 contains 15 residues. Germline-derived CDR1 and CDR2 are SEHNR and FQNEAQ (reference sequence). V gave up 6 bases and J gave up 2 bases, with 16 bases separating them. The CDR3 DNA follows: TGTGCCAGCAGACCGGACAGCAAGGCAAACACTGAAGCTTTCTTT. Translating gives CASRPDSKANTEAFF.

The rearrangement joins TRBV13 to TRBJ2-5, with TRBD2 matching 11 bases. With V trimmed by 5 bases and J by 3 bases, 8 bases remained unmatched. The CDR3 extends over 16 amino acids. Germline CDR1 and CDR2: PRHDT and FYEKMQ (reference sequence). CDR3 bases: TGTGCCAGCAGCCGGGGGGTACTAGCGGGAGAAGAGACCCAGTACTTC. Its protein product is CASSRGVLAGEETQYF.

CDR3 residues: CASIGQSNEKLFF. Here the CDR3 DNA reads TGTGCCAGTATCGGACAGTCTAATGAAAAACTGTTTTTT. The V gene is TRBV19, the J gene TRBJ1-4; D is possibly TRBD1 (6 bases). Deletions cut 7 bases from V and 3 bases from J, with 9 bases between. The CDR3 sequence is 13 residues long. From germline, CDR1 is LNHDA and CDR2 SQIVND (reference sequence).

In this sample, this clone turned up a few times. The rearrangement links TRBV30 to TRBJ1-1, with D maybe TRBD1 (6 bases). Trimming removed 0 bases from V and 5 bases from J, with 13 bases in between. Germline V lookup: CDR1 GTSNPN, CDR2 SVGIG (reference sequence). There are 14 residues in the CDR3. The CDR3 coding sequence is TGTGCCTGGAGTGTAAAGGGGGATCGGACTGAAGCTTTCTTT. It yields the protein CAWSVKGDRTEAFF.

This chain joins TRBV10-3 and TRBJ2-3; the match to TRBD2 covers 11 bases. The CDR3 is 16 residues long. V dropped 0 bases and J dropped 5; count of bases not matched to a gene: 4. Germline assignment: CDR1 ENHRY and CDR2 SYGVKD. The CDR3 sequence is CAISESASGGKDTQYF. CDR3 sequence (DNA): TGTGCCATCAGTGAGTCCGCTAGCGGGGGGAAAGATACGCAGTATTTT.

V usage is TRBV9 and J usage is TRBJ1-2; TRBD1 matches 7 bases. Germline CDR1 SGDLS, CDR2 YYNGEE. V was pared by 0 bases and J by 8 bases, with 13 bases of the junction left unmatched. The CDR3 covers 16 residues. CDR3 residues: CASSVGLGRGVGGYTF. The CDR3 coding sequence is TGTGCCAGCAGCGTAGGATTGGGCAGGGGGGTTGGAGGCTACACCTTC.

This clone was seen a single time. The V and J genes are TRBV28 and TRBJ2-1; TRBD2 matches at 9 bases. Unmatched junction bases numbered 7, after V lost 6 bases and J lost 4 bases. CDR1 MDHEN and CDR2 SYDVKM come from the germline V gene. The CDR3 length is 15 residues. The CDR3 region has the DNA TGTGCCAGCAGCCGAAGCGGGAGGTTGTACAATGAGCAGTTCTTC. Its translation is CASSRSGRLYNEQFF.

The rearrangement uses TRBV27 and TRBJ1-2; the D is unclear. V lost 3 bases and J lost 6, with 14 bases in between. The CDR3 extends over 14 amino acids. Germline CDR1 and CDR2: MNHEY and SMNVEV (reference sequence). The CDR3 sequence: CASSLRRREDGYTF. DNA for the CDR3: TGTGCCAGCAGTTTGAGGAGGAGGGAAGATGGCTACACCTTC.

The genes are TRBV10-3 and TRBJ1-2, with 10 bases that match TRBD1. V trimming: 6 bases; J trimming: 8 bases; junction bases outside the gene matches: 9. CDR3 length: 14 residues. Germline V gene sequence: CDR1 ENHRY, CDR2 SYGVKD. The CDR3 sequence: CAIRAGTGEEGYTF. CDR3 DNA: TGTGCCATCAGGGCCGGGACAGGGGAAGAGGGCTACACCTTC.

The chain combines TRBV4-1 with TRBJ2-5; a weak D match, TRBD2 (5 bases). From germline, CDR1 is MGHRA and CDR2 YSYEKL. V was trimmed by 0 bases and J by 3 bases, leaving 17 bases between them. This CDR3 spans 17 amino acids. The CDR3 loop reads CASSQELGGPREETQYF. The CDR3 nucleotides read TGCGCCAGCAGCCAAGAACTAGGTGGGCCAAGGGAAGAGACCCAGTACTTC.

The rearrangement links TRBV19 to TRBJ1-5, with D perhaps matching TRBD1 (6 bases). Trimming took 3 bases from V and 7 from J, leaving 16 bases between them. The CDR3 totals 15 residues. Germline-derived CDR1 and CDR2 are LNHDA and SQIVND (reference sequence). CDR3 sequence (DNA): TGTGCCAGTAGTATCGACGCAGGGGTAGGGCAGCCCCAGCATTTT. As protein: CASSIDAGVGQPQHF.

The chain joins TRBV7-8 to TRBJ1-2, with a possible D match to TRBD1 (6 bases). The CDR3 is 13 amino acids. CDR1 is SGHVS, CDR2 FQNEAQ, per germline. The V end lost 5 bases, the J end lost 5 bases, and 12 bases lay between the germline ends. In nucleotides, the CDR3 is TGTGCCAGCAGCCTTACAGGGTCTTATGGCTACACCTTC. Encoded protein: CASSLTGSYGYTF.

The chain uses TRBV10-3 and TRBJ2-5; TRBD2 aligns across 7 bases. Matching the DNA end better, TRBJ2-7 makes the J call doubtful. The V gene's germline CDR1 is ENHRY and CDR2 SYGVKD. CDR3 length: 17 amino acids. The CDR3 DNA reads TGTGCCATCAGTGAGATGTGGCTAGCGGACACCTCCTACGAGCAGTACTTC. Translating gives CAISEMWLADTSYEQYF.

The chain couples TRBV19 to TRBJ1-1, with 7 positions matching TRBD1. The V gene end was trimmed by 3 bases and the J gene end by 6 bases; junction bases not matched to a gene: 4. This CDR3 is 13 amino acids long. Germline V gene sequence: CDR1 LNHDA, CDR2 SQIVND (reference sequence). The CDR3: CASSIGQGAEAFF. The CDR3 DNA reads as TGTGCCAGTAGTATTGGCCAGGGGGCTGAAGCTTTCTTT.

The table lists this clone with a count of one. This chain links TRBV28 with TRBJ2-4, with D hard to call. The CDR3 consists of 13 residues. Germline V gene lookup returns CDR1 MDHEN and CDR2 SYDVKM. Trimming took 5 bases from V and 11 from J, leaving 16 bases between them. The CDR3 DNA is TGTGCCAGCAGTGGATCCCCCAGGCCCTTTCAGTACTTC. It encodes CASSGSPRPFQYF.

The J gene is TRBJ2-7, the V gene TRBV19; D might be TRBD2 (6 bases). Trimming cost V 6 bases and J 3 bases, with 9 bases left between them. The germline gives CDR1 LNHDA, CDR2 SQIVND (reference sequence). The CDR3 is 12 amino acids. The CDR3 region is CASSVGSYEQYF. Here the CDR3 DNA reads TGTGCCAGTAGCGTCGGGAGCTACGAGCAGTACTTC.

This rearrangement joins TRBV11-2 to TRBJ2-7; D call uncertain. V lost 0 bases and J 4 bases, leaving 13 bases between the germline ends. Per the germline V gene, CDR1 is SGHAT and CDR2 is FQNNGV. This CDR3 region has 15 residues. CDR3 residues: CASSLESQPFYEQYF. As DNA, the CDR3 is TGTGCCAGCAGCTTAGAGTCACAGCCATTTTACGAGCAGTACTTC.

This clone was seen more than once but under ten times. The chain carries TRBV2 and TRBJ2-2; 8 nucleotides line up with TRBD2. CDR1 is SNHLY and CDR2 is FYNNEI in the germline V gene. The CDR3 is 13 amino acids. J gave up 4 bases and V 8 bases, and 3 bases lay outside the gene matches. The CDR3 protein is CASLAGSTGELFF. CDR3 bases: TGTGCCAGCTTAGCGGGAAGCACCGGGGAGCTGTTTTTT.